Below, 22 T cell receptor beta chains from the same sample are listed, as sequenced in a study of T cells after posttransplantation cyclophosphamide. Repertoires were generated with immunoSEQ multiplex PCR, while TCRdb's copy carries only in-frame clones and drops some. The data contain 45,000 or so clones, 85% to 95% of them seen just once; the ten biggest clones take up 3% to 3.5%. Sequenced sample: PBMCs. These receptors were obtained from a woman aged 45-65 years in good health and a related stem cell transplant donor.

The chain links TRBV5-1 to TRBJ2-7; 11 bases align to TRBD2. V lost 2 bases and J lost 0; bases outside the gene matches: 1. The CDR3 spans 15 residues. Germline V gives CDR1 SGHRS, CDR2 YFSETQ. CDR3 in amino acids: CASSLGLAGSYEQYF. The CDR3 bases are TGCGCCAGCAGCTTAGGACTAGCGGGCTCCTACGAGCAGTACTTC.

The chain couples TRBV7-9 to TRBJ2-1; 9 nucleotides agree with TRBD2. Germline lookup yields CDR1 SEHNR and CDR2 FQNEAQ (reference sequence). This CDR3 comprises 15 residues. V trimming: 1 base; J trimming: 6 bases; junction bases outside the gene matches: 4. As DNA, the CDR3 is TGTGCCAGCAGCTTAGTTGCGGGGGGGATCAATGAGCAGTTCTTC. Its translation is CASSLVAGGINEQFF.

The chain couples TRBV13 to TRBJ2-7; 7 bases fit TRBD1. Germline V gene sequence: CDR1 PRHDT, CDR2 FYEKMQ (reference sequence). Unmatched junction bases numbered 10, after V lost 5 bases and J lost 6 bases. There are 14 residues in the CDR3. The CDR3 DNA sequence: TGTGCCAGCAGCCAGATAGGACAGGTTCCCGAGCAGTACTTC. Amino acid sequence: CASSQIGQVPEQYF.

V is TRBV6-5 and J is TRBJ1-2; possibly TRBD1 for D (6 bases). The CDR3 runs to 15 residues. Germline values: CDR1 MNHEY, CDR2 SVGAGI. Trimming pared 6 bases from V and 1 base from J, leaving 15 bases between. In nucleotides, the CDR3 is TGTGCCAGCAGCCCACCAGGGGCCTTTAACTATGGCTACACCTTC. This gives the protein CASSPPGAFNYGYTF.

The chain employs TRBV6-6 and TRBJ1-5; D not certain. The germline V gene has CDR1 MNHNY and CDR2 SVGAGI (reference sequence). V was cut by 0 bases and J by 0 bases, with 9 bases left in between. This CDR3 region has 16 residues. The CDR3 DNA reads as TGTGCCAGCAGTTACTCGACAAGGAATAGCAATCAGCCCCAGCATTTT. Translation: CASSYSTRNSNQPQHF.

This sequence joins TRBV5-1 and TRBJ1-2; D is unresolved. Germline lookup yields CDR1 SGHRS and CDR2 YFSETQ. The CDR3 is 14 residues long. Trimming took off 4 bases at V and 8 bases at J, with 18 bases between the two ends. The CDR3, as DNA: TGCGCCAGCAGCCCCCGGGTCCCAATTGAGGGCTACACCTTC. Protein sequence: CASSPRVPIEGYTF.

The J gene is TRBJ2-7, the V gene TRBV5-1; no clear D. The CDR3 totals 13 residues. The germline V and J ends were trimmed by 0 bases and 0 bases, with 4 bases remaining between them. Germline values: CDR1 SGHRS, CDR2 YFSETQ. The CDR3 DNA is TGCGCCAGCAGCTTGGATCTCTCCTACGAGCAGTACTTC. Residues: CASSLDLSYEQYF. The full variable domain, in which reference TRBV5-1 and TRBJ2-7 provide the parts outside the CDR3, is KAGVTQTPRYLIKTRGQQVTLSCSPISGHRSVSWYQQTPGQGLQFLFEYFSETQRNKGNFPGRFSGRQFSNSRSEMNVSTLELGDSALYLCASSLDLSYEQYFGPGTRLTVT.

V and J are TRBV6-5 and TRBJ2-2; 7 nucleotides line up with TRBD1. Per germline, CDR1 MNHEY and CDR2 SVGAGI. V shed 2 bases, J shed 1 base, and the junction held 1 base outside the gene matches. The CDR3 is made up of 15 amino acids. CDR3 region: CASSYGQENTGELFF. The CDR3 coding sequence is TGTGCCAGCAGTTACGGACAGGAGAACACCGGGGAGCTGTTTTTT.

V and J are TRBV19 and TRBJ1-3, with 7 positions matching TRBD1. The germline V gene encodes CDR1 LNHDA and CDR2 SQIVND (reference sequence). CDR3 length: 16 amino acids. V shed 5 bases, J shed 0 bases, and the junction held 7 bases outside the gene matches. The CDR3, as DNA: TGTGCCAGTAGTCTACGGGACAGTTTCTCTGGAAACACCATATATTTT. It codes for CASSLRDSFSGNTIYF.

The V and J genes are TRBV19 and TRBJ2-4; D perhaps matches TRBD1 (5 bases). Trimming took 5 bases from V and 8 from J, leaving 13 bases between them. Germline assignment: CDR1 LNHDA and CDR2 SQIVND (reference sequence). This CDR3 region has 13 residues. CDR3: CASSLALQDIQYF. The CDR3 DNA follows: TGTGCCAGTAGTCTTGCCCTACAGGACATTCAGTACTTC.

CDR3 nucleotides: TGTGCCAGCAGCCAAGCGAACAGGCGTAGCACCTACGAGCAGTACTTC. This translates into CASSQANRRSTYEQYF. The chain is built from TRBV5-6 and TRBJ2-7; TRBD1 is a possible D gene (5 bases). Trimming cost V 4 bases and J 2 bases, with 19 bases left between them. The CDR3 totals 16 residues. Germline lookup yields CDR1 SGHDT and CDR2 YYEEEE.

The chain joins TRBV6-4 to TRBJ2-6; perhaps TRBD2 as D (6 bases). The germline CDR1 and CDR2 sequences are MRHNA and SNTAGT. V lost 6 bases and J lost 0, with 12 bases in between. This CDR3 comprises 16 residues. CDR3 residues: CASREVGGSGANVLTF. For the CDR3, the DNA is TGTGCCAGCAGAGAGGTGGGGGGCTCTGGGGCCAACGTCCTGACTTTC.

The chain couples TRBV7-3 to TRBJ2-1, with TRBD1 matching 8 bases. CDR3 length: 14 amino acids. From germline, CDR1 is SGHTA and CDR2 FQGTGA. V was pared by 4 bases and J by 8 bases, with 7 bases of the junction left unmatched. CDR3 DNA sequence: TGTGCCAGCAGCTCGAAACAGGGGGAAGATGAGCAGTTCTTC. Its translation: CASSSKQGEDEQFF.

This chain connects TRBV11-3 to TRBJ2-1, with 7 bases matching TRBD2. Germline trimming cut 7 bases from V and 3 bases from J; bases unmatched to any gene: 3. Per germline, CDR1 SGHNT and CDR2 YENEEA. The CDR3 consists of 13 residues. CDR3: CASKQRGYNEQFF. DNA for the CDR3: TGTGCCAGCAAACAGCGGGGCTACAATGAGCAGTTCTTC.

The chain combines TRBV2 with TRBJ1-5; D is undetermined. The germline V and J ends were trimmed by 2 bases and 4 bases, with 9 bases remaining between them. The CDR3 is 14 amino acids. Germline CDR1 reads SNHLY; CDR2 reads FYNNEI. The CDR3 spells CASSEQQINQPQHF. CDR3 nucleotide sequence: TGTGCCAGCAGTGAACAACAGATAAATCAGCCCCAGCATTTT. Using reference TRBV2 and TRBJ1-5 for the parts outside the CDR3, the full variable domain is EPEVTQTPSHQVTQMGQEVILRCVPISNHLYFYWYRQILGQKVEFLVSFYNNEISEKSEIFDDQFSVERPDGSNFTLKIRSTKLEDSAMYFCASSEQQINQPQHFGDGTRLSIL.

V is TRBV29-1 and J is TRBJ1-5, with D tentatively TRBD1 (6 bases). Trimming took off 4 bases at V and 4 bases at J, with 23 bases between the two ends. Germline V lookup: CDR1 SQVTM, CDR2 ANQGSEA. The CDR3 consists of 17 residues. The DNA of the CDR3 is TGCAGCGTTGGACGGAGATCCAGGGGACGTAAGAATCAGCCCCAGCATTTT. It codes for CSVGRRSRGRKNQPQHF.

The rearrangement joins TRBV9 to TRBJ2-1; 11 nucleotides line up with TRBD2. Germline V CDR1 and CDR2: SGDLS, YYNGEE. V lost 2 bases and J lost 4; bases outside the gene matches: 5. CDR3 length: 16 residues. CDR3 residues: CASSVGGTSGYNEQFF. DNA of the CDR3: TGTGCCAGCAGCGTTGGCGGGACTAGCGGTTACAATGAGCAGTTCTTC. Full variable domain (remainder filled in from reference TRBV9 and TRBJ2-1): DSGVTQTPKHLITATGQRVTLRCSPRSGDLSVYWYQQSLDQGLQFLIQYYNGEERAKGNILERFSAQQFPDLHSELNLSSLELGDSALYFCASSVGGTSGYNEQFFGPGTRLTVL.

The chain joins TRBV29-1 to TRBJ2-7, with 7 positions matching TRBD2. Germline trimming cut 5 bases from V and 3 bases from J; bases unmatched to any gene: 4. The V gene's germline CDR1 is SQVTM and CDR2 ANQGSEA. There are 12 residues in the CDR3. CDR3 DNA: TGCAGCGTTTCCAGGGAGGGCTACGAGCAGTACTTC. It is translated as CSVSREGYEQYF.

The chain employs TRBV6-1 and TRBJ1-2; no reliable D call. The CDR3 extends over 13 amino acids. In germline, CDR1 is MNHNS, CDR2 SASEGT. The V gene lost 2 bases and the J gene lost 2 bases, with 6 bases spanning the gap. CDR3 sequence (DNA): TGTGCCAGCAGTGAAAGGAGAAACTATGGCTACACCTTC. It codes for CASSERRNYGYTF.

V gene TRBV7-6 combines with J gene TRBJ1-5; 7 bases align to TRBD1. Germline CDR1 reads SGHVS; CDR2 reads FNYEAQ. The CDR3 spans 15 residues. The trim removed 3 bases at V and 2 bases at J, leaving 4 bases unmatched. CDR3 in amino acids: CASSLTGFGNQPQHF. CDR3 coding DNA: TGTGCCAGCAGCTTGACAGGGTTTGGCAATCAGCCCCAGCATTTT.

The J gene is TRBJ1-1, the V gene TRBV7-2; D perhaps matches TRBD1 (6 bases). This CDR3 is built from 15 residues. V lost 1 base to trimming and J lost 0 bases, with 9 bases between them. Germline V lookup: CDR1 SGHTA, CDR2 FQGNSA. The CDR3 region is CASSLDSGVNTEAFF. The CDR3 nucleotides are TGTGCCAGCAGCTTAGACTCAGGGGTGAACACTGAAGCTTTCTTT. Variable domain in full (rest from reference TRBV7-2 and TRBJ1-1): GAGVSQSPSNKVTEKGKDVELRCDPISGHTALYWYRQSLGQGLEFLIYFQGNSAPDKSGLPSDRFSAERTGGSVSTLTIQRTQQEDSAVYLCASSLDSGVNTEAFFGQGTRLTVV.

V usage is TRBV7-9 and J usage is TRBJ2-1, with 7 bases lining up with TRBD1. The V and J ends lost 5 bases and 5 bases, in that order; junction bases with no gene match: 18. The germline gives CDR1 SEHNR, CDR2 FQNEAQ (reference sequence). This CDR3 has 18 residues. The CDR3 DNA reads TGTGCCAGCAGCCCAAATCCCACAGGGGTTCTGTCTAACAATGAGCAGTTCTTC. Translating gives CASSPNPTGVLSNNEQFF. Variable domain in full (rest from reference TRBV7-9 and TRBJ2-1): DTGVSQNPRHKITKRGQNVTFRCDPISEHNRLYWYRQTLGQGPEFLTYFQNEAQLEKSRLLSDRFSAERPKGSFSTLEIQRTEQGDSAMYLCASSPNPTGVLSNNEQFFGPGTRLTVL.